This section outlines one T cell receptor (beta chain) sequence together with its context. Tumor samples were obtained before definitive surgery or chemotherapy. This specimen belongs to a study of high-grade serous ovarian cancer treatment subgroups. Trimming left V 4 bases short and J 2 bases short, with 9 bases between. Germline V gene data show CDR1 as MNHNY and CDR2 as SVGAGI (reference sequence). CDR3 size: 14 residues. TCRdb keeps only in-frame clones here, not all; method: immunoSEQ multiplex PCR. The table shows 19,000 or so clones, with roughly 75% occurring only once. This clonotype was obtained from a human donor with high-grade serous ovarian cancer. This rearrangement joins TRBV6-6 to TRBJ1-5, with a tentative D call TRBD1 (6 bases). The sample consisted of tumor tissue. CDR3 nucleotides: TGTGCCAGCAGTTTTTCAGGGGGCAATCAGCCCCAGCATTTT. This gives the protein CASSFSGGNQPQHF.